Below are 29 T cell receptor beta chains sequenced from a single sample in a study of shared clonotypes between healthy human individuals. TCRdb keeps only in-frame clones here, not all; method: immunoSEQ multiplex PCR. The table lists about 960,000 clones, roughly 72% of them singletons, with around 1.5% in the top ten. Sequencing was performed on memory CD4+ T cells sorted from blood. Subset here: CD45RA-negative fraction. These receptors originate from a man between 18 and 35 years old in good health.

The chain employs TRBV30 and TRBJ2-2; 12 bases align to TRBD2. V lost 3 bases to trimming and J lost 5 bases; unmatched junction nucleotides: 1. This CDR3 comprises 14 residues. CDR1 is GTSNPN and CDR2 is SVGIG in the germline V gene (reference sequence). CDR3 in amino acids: CAWRGTSGTGELFF. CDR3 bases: TGTGCCTGGAGGGGGACTAGCGGGACCGGGGAGCTGTTTTTT.

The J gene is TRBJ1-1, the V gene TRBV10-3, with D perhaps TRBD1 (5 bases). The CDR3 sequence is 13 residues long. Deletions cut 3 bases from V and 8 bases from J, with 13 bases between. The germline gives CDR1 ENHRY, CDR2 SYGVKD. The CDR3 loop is CAISDPGPLEAFF. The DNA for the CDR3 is TGTGCCATCAGTGATCCGGGGCCCCTAGAAGCTTTCTTT.

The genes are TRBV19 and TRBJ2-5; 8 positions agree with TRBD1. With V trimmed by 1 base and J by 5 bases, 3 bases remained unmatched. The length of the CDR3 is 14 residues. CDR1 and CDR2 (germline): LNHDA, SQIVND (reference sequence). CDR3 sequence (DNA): TGTGCCAGTAGTATAGGACAGGGGTGGGAGACCCAGTACTTC. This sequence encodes CASSIGQGWETQYF.

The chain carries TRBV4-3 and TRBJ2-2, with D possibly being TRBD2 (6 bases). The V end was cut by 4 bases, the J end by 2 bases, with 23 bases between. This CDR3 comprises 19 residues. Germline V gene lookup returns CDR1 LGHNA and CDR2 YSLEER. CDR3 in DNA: TGCGCCAGCAGCCCTCTTTTCGATGTGGGACTCCCAAACACCGGGGAGCTGTTTTTT. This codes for CASSPLFDVGLPNTGELFF.

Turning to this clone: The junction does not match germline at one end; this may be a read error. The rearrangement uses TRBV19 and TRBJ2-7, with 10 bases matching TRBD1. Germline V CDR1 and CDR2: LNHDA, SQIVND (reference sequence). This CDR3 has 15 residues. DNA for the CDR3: TGTGCCTGTAGTAACCGGGACAGGGGCCGAGACAAGCAGTACTTC. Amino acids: CACSNRDRGRDKQYF.

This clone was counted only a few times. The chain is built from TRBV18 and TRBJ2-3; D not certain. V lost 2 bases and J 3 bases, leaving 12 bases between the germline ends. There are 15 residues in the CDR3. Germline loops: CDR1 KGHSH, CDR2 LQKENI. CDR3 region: CASSPGSGQTDTQYF. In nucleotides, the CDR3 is TGTGCCAGCTCACCAGGGTCAGGTCAGACAGATACGCAGTATTTT.

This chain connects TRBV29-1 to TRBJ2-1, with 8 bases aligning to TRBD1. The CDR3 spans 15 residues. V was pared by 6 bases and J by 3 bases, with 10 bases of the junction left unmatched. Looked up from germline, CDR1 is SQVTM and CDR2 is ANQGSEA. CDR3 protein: CSVGSDRGGYNEQFF. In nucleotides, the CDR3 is TGCAGCGTGGGATCAGACAGGGGAGGCTACAATGAGCAGTTCTTC.

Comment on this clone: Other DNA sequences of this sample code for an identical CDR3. CDR3 sequence: CASSVGQGTGNTIYF. CDR3 nucleotides: TGTGCCAGCAGCGTGGGACAGGGGACTGGAAACACCATATATTTT. This chain links TRBV9 with TRBJ1-3; 10 bases agree with TRBD1. This CDR3 comprises 15 residues. The trim removed 2 bases at V and 2 bases at J, leaving 1 base unmatched. Germline CDR1 and CDR2: SGDLS and YYNGEE.

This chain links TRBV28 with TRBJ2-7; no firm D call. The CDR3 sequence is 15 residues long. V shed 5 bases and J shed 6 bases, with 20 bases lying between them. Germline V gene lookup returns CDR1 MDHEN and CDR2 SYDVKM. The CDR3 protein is CASSLVVEHWGEQYF. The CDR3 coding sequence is TGTGCCAGCAGTCTCGTAGTCGAGCACTGGGGCGAGCAGTACTTC.

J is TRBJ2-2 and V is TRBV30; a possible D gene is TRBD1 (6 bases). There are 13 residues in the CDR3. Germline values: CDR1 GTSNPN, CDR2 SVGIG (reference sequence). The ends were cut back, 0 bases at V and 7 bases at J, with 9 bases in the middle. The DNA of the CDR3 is TGTGCCTGGAGTGTTATAGGGGGCGGGGAGCTGTTTTTT. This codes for CAWSVIGGGELFF.

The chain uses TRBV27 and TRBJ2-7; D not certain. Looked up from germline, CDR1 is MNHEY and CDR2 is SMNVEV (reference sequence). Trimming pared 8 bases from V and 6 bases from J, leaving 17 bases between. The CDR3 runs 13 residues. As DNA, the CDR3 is TGTGCCAGCGGCAGAGTACCATTAGGCGAGCAGTACTTC. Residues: CASGRVPLGEQYF.

For the CDR3, the DNA is TGTGCCAGCAGCTCCGGACTAGCGGGACGGGAGACCCAGTACTTC. Protein sequence: CASSSGLAGRETQYF. The chain carries TRBV11-3 and TRBJ2-5; 12 bases are a match to TRBD2. In germline, CDR1 is SGHNT, CDR2 YENEEA. This CDR3 contains 15 residues. After removal of 4 bases from V and 5 bases from J, the junction contained 5 bases not matched to a gene.

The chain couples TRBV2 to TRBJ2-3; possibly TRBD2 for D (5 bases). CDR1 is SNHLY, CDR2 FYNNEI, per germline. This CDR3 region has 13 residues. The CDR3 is CASERAPTDTQYF. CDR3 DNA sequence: TGTGCGAGCGAGAGGGCCCCCACAGATACGCAGTATTTT.

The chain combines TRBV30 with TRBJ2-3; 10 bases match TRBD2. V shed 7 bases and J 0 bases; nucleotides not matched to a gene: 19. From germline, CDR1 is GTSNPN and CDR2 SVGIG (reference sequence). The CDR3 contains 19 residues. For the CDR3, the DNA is TGTGCCTTCGTTTCGGGACTAGCGTCAACCCCCGGAAGCACAGATACGCAGTATTTT. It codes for CAFVSGLASTPGSTDTQYF.

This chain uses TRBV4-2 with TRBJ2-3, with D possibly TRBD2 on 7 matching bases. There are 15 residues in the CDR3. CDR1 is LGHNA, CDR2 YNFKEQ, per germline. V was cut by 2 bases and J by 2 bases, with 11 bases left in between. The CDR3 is CASSQYRGATDTQYF. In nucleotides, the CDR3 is TGTGCCAGCAGCCAATACCGGGGGGCCACAGATACGCAGTATTTT.

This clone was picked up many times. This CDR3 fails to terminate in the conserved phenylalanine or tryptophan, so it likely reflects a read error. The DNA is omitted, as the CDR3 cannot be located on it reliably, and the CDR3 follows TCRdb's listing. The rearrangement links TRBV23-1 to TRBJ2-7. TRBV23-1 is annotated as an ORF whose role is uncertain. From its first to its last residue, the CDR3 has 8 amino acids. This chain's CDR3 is CASSQSAG.

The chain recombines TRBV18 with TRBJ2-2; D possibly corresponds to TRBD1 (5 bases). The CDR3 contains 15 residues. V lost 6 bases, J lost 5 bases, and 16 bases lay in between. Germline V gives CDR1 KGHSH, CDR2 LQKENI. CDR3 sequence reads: CASSPNQGETGELFF. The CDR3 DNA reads TGTGCCAGCTCCCCTAACCAGGGCGAAACCGGGGAGCTGTTTTTT.

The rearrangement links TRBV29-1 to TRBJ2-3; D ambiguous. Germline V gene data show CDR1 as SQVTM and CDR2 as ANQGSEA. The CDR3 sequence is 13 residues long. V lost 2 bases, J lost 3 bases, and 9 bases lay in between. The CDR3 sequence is CSVEMRLTDTQYF. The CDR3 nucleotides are TGCAGCGTTGAAATGAGACTTACAGATACGCAGTATTTT.

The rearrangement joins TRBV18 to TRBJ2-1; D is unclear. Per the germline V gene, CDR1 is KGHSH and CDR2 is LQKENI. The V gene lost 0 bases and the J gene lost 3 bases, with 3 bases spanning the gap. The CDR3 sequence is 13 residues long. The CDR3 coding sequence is TGTGCCAGCTCACCACCAGTCTACAATGAGCAGTTCTTC. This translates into CASSPPVYNEQFF.

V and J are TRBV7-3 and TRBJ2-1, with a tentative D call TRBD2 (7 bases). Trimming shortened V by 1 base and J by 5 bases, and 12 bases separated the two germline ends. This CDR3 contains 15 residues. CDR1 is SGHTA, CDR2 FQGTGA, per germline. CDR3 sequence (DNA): TGTGCCAGCAGCTTAAGCGGCGGGGGCCACAATGAGCAGTTCTTC. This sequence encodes CASSLSGGGHNEQFF.

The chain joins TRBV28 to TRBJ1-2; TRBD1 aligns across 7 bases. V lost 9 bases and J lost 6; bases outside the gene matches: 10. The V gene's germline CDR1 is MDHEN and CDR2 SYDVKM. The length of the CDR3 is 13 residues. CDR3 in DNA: TGTGCCAGTCGACAGGTCAGGGGGAATGGCTACACCTTC. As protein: CASRQVRGNGYTF.

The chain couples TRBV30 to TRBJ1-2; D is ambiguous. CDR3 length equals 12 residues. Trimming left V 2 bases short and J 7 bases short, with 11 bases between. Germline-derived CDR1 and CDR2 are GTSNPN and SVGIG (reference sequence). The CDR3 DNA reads TGTGCCTGGAGTCCCGGGGATAGTGGCTACACCTTC. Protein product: CAWSPGDSGYTF. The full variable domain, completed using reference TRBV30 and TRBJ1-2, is SQTIHQWPATLVQPVGSPLSLECTVEGTSNPNLYWYRQAAGRGLQLLFYSVGIGQISSEVPQNLSASRPQDRQFILSSKKLLLSDSGFYLCAWSPGDSGYTFGSGTRLTVV.

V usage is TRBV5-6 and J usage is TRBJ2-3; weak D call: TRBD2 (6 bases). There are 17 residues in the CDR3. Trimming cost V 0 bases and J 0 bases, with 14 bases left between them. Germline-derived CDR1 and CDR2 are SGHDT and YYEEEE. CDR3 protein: CASSLVGDLTSTDTQYF. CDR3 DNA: TGTGCCAGCAGCTTGGTAGGGGACTTAACTAGCACAGATACGCAGTATTTT.

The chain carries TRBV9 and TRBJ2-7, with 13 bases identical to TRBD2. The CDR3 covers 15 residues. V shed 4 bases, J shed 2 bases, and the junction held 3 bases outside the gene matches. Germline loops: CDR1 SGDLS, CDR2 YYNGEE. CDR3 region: CASSSGTSGTYEQYF. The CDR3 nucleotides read TGTGCCAGCAGCTCCGGGACTAGCGGGACCTACGAGCAGTACTTC.

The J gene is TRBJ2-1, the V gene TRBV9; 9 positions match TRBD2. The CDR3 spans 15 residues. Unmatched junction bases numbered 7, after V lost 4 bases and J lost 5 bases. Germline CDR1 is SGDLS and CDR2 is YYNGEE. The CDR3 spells CASSSIAGVDNEQFF. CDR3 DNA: TGTGCCAGCAGCTCGATAGCGGGAGTTGACAATGAGCAGTTCTTC.

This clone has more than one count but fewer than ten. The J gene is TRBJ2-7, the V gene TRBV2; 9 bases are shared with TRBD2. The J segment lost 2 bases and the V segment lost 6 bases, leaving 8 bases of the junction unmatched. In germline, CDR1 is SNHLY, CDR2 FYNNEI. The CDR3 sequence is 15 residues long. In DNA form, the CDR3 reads TGTGCCAGCAGAGGCGGACTAGCGTACACCTACGAGCAGTACTTC. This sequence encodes CASRGGLAYTYEQYF. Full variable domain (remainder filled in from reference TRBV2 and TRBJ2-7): EPEVTQTPSHQVTQMGQEVILRCVPISNHLYFYWYRQILGQKVEFLVSFYNNEISEKSEIFDDQFSVERPDGSNFTLKIRSTKLEDSAMYFCASRGGLAYTYEQYFGPGTRLTVT.

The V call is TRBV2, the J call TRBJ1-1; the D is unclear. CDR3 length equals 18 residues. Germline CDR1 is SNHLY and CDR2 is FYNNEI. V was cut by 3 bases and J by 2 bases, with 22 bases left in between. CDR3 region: CASSDLEGIPNLNTEAFF. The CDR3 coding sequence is TGTGCCAGCAGTGATCTCGAGGGAATACCGAACCTAAACACTGAAGCTTTCTTT.

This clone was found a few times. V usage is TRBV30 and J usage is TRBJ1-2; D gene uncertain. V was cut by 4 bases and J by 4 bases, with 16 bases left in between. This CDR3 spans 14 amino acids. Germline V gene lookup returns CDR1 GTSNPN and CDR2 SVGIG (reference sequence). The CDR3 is CAWTLAGSFYGYTF. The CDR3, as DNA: TGTGCCTGGACCTTAGCGGGTTCCTTCTATGGCTACACCTTC.

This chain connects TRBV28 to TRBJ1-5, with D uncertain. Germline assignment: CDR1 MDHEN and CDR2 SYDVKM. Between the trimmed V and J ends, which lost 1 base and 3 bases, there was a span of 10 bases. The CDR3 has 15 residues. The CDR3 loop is CASSLSRAPNQPQHF. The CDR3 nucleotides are TGTGCCAGCAGTTTATCACGGGCTCCCAATCAGCCCCAGCATTTT.